The clone carrying this TCR beta chain was found once. Antigen specificity is unknown. The sample belongs to a study of cytomegalovirus exposure and HLA in healthy donors. Study background: In a later analysis, the 120 or so validation repertoires were reported to have used the same platform as the approximately 700 first-cohort repertoires.

Separate from the roughly 630-subject first cohort was the approximately 130-subject validation cohort, to which the donors belonged. Per the germline V gene, CDR1 is MNHEY and CDR2 is SVGAGI. The CDR3 contains 14 residues. The V end lost 7 bases, the J end lost 3 bases, and 14 bases lay between the germline ends. Only in-frame clones appear in the TCRdb table, and some are missing; sequencing was by immunoSEQ multiplex PCR. The data contain a few hundred thousand clones, about 86% of them singletons. Study findings and constraints: The investigators catalogued some 150 TCR beta chains as cytomegalovirus-associated. Reportedly, cytomegalovirus status was diagnosed with high sensitivity and specificity.

The specimen was PBMCs. The chain links TRBV6-5 to TRBJ2-3, with D possibly being TRBD1 (6 bases). This sequence originates from a woman aged 18-29 years in good health and CMV-seronegative. For the CDR3, the DNA is TGTGCCAGCACCCCGGGACAAAGAACAGATACGCAGTATTTT. Residues: CASTPGQRTDTQYF.